The rows below give T cell receptor beta chains drawn from one sample of a study of control samples from healthy donors and cancer patients. Repertoires were generated with immunoSEQ multiplex PCR, while TCRdb's copy carries only in-frame clones and drops some. This sample carries some 40,000 clones, less than 95% of them seen once, and the ten largest clones take roughly a quarter. The sample taken for sequencing was blood. The receptor set was obtained from a man in his 60s in good health. Both conserved end residues are part of each CDR3. D genes are given only for firm matches. Clone size appears in some rows only: once, few, many, or a class for an expanded clone.

TRBD2 TRBJ2-5 TRBV9 once TGTGCCAGCAGCTGGACTAGCGGGACAGTAGGTGGAGAGACCCAGTACTTC CASSWTSGTVGGETQYF
- TRBJ1-2 TRBV12-3/TRBV12-4 - TGTGCCAGCAGTTTATCGGGAGAGGGTGGCTACACCTTC CASSLSGEGGYTF
- TRBJ2-1 TRBV24-1 - TGTGCCACCAGTGATCCACGGTCCTACAATGAGCAGTTCTTC CATSDPRSYNEQFF
TRBD2 TRBJ2-1 TRBV7-9 once TGTGCCAGCCGCCCGGGGGGGGTACAGGGACCAAGACCGTACAATGAGCAGTTCTTC CASRPGGVQGPRPYNEQFF
- TRBJ1-1 TRBV28 once TGTGCCAGCCCGGGGCCTAGGGTTTCTGAAGCTTTCTTT CASPGPRVSEAFF
TRBD1 TRBJ1-1 TRBV6-4 - TGTGCCAGCAGTGAGGAGGGACAGGGGTACACTGAAGCTTTCTTT CASSEEGQGYTEAFF
TRBD2 TRBJ2-3 TRBV9 - TGTGCCAGCAGTGCCGGGACTAGCGGGAGCGGGGATACGCAGTATTTT CASSAGTSGSGDTQYF
- TRBJ2-2 TRBV2 - TGTGCCAGCCGACGGAGTTCCGGGGAGCTGTTTTTT CASRRSSGELFF
- TRBJ1-6 TRBV28 once TGTGCCAGCAACCCCCGGAATTGGGGTTCACCCCTCCACTTT CASNPRNWGSPLHF
- TRBJ1-4 TRBV4-1 once TGCGCCAGCAATTCGCCGGGTCTAACTAATGAAAAACTGTTTTTT CASNSPGLTNEKLFF
TRBD1 TRBJ1-5 TRBV27 - TGTGCCAGCAGGCCTTTCCAGGGGGTGAGCAATCAGCCCCAGCATTTT CASRPFQGVSNQPQHF
TRBD2 TRBJ2-7 TRBV9 - TGTGCCAGCAGCGCCCACCAGGCGGGGGACGACTGGTACGAGCAGTACTTC CASSAHQAGDDWYEQYF
- TRBJ2-2 TRBV28 - TGTGCCAGCACCATACTCCGAAACACCGGGGAGCTGTTTTTT CASTILRNTGELFF
- TRBJ2-7 TRBV2 few TGTGCCAGCAGGCTGATCCCCGGGACGGAGAGCTCCTACGAGCAGTACTTC CASRLIPGTESSYEQYF
- TRBJ2-7 TRBV28 - TGTGCCAGCTCGGGACGAGGGACTTTGTACGAGCAGTACTTC CASSGRGTLYEQYF
TRBD1 TRBJ2-7 TRBV12-3/TRBV12-4 - TGTGCCAGCAGTTCCAATACAGGGGCCGAGCAGTACTTC CASSSNTGAEQYF
TRBD2 TRBJ2-7 TRBV4-1 once TGCGCCAGCAGCTCCCGATTTCTAGCGGGAGACTACGAGCAGTACTTC CASSSRFLAGDYEQYF
- TRBJ1-5 TRBV27 - TGTGCCAGCAGTTTAGAGGGGCAGAGCAATCAGCCCCAGCATTTT CASSLEGQSNQPQHF
TRBD2 TRBJ2-2 TRBV30 - TGTGCCTGGAGCCCCAGGACTAGCGGGTTGGCCGGGGAGCTGTTTTTT CAWSPRTSGLAGELFF
- TRBJ2-1 TRBV27 once TGTGCCAGCAGTTCCAACAGGGTAGTCTACAATGAGCAGTTCTTC CASSSNRVVYNEQFF
TRBD1 TRBJ1-2 TRBV11-2 - TGTGCCAGCAGCTTGTTCTCAGGGGGCAACTATGGCTACACCTTC CASSLFSGGNYGYTF
TRBD2 TRBJ2-1 TRBV29-1 - TGCAGCCTTGTAATAGCGGGAGGCGCCACCAATGAGCAGTTCTTC CSLVIAGGATNEQFF
- TRBJ2-3 TRBV5-8 - TGTGCCAGCAGCTTGGTTGGGTATACGAATACGCAGTATTTT CASSLVGYTNTQYF
- TRBJ1-1 TRBV30 - TGTGCCTGGAGTGGAAGGGAAAACACTGAAGCTTTCTTT CAWSGRENTEAFF
- TRBJ2-3 TRBV11-2 - TGTGCCAGCAGCCGGCAGCAGTACACAGATACGCAGTATTTT CASSRQQYTDTQYF
- TRBJ1-5 TRBV2 - TGTGCCAGCAGTGAAATTGGTCCTCTCAATCAGCCCCAGCATTTT CASSEIGPLNQPQHF
- TRBJ1-1 TRBV19 - TGTGCCAGTAGTATGGAGGGGCTAGGTACTGAAGCTTTCTTT CASSMEGLGTEAFF